Listed below are T cell receptor beta chains from one sample, sequenced in a study of response to subunit inactivated influenza vaccine. TCRdb reanalysed the RT-PCR reads using MiXCR and keeps one entry per CDR3 protein. The repertoire holds about 480,000 distinct CDR3 sequences, 10% to 15% seen once, with 10% to 15% in the top ten. This specimen consisted of PBMCs from blood, obtained 40 to 50 days after vaccination. The receptors were sampled from a man aged 50-60 years who received an inactivated influenza vaccine. The CDR3 runs from the conserved cysteine through the conserved F or W.

j_call | v_call | cdr3_aa
TRBJ2-1 | TRBV20-1 | CSAQGLADKNSYNEQFF
TRBJ1-5 | TRBV10-2 | CASSEARGSNQPQHF
TRBJ2-2 | TRBV4-3 | CASSHPGLAGANGELFF
TRBJ1-2 | TRBV10-3 | CAISDAGTLYGYTF
TRBJ1-1 | TRBV5-1 | CASSLTGDGTEAFF
TRBJ2-5 | TRBV30 | CAWASGGSQETQYF
TRBJ1-5 | TRBV10-3 | CASKRAINQPQHF
TRBJ1-5 | TRBV9 | CASSVGTEGGQPQHF
TRBJ2-2 | TRBV7-3 | CASSLRTSGSVSGELFF
TRBJ2-1 | TRBV3-1 | CASTNGRVANEQFF
TRBJ2-5 | TRBV5-1 | CASSFDRKETQYF
TRBJ2-1 | TRBV20-1 | CSAITVGTRRSNEQFF
TRBJ2-5 | TRBV12-3/TRBV12-4 | CASSLTQGRETQYF
TRBJ2-7 | TRBV4-1 | CASSQWLLYEQYF
TRBJ2-1 | TRBV27 | CASSLTRSGRIYEQFF
TRBJ2-5 | TRBV5-1 | CASTLGQNQETQYF
TRBJ2-3 | TRBV7-3 | CASSFGITDTQYF
TRBJ2-1 | TRBV20-1 | CSARDALAEESYNEQFF
TRBJ2-1 | TRBV2 | CASSGMGQGPLSSYNEQFF
TRBJ2-2 | TRBV10-2 | CASSESKLWELNTGELFF
TRBJ2-1 | TRBV27 | CASGPGFNEQFF
TRBJ2-7 | TRBV7-9 | CASSDTSGRARGDEQYF
TRBJ2-5 | TRBV6-5 | CASRGYQETQYF
TRBJ2-5 | TRBV20-1 | CSAPPGSSGRAQYF
TRBJ2-1 | TRBV12-3/TRBV12-4 | CASSLARAGGRNEQFF
TRBJ2-3 | TRBV11-2 | CASSPRTRDTQYF
TRBJ1-1 | TRBV20-1 | CSVASEAFF
TRBJ2-2 | TRBV11-2 | CASSLDGTGRLAGELFF
TRBJ2-2 | TRBV5-1 | CASSLYDRDTGELFF
TRBJ2-1 | TRBV20-1 | CSTLLTSGVYNEQFF
TRBJ1-2 | TRBV5-6 | CASSPGTRGRGYTF
TRBJ1-5 | TRBV27 | CASSLSPISTPQHF
TRBJ2-1 | TRBV4-3 | CASSQDSGVPGQFF
TRBJ1-1 | TRBV5-1 | CASSLAGLENTEAFF
TRBJ1-5 | TRBV7-2 | CASSLGSPLGNQPQHF
TRBJ2-1 | TRBV6-2/TRBV6-3 | CASSYLLAGSYNEQFF
TRBJ1-2 | TRBV5-1 | CASSLEAASGYTF
TRBJ2-4 | TRBV6-2/TRBV6-3 | CASSSPARIQYF
TRBJ2-3 | TRBV28 | CASNRLAGVTDTQYF
TRBJ2-7 | TRBV7-2 | CASSLAVYEQYF
TRBJ1-1 | TRBV20-1 | CSARGPTGATEAFF
TRBJ1-3 | TRBV11-3 | CASVGPSGNTIYF
TRBJ2-7 | TRBV29-1 | CSVAPGAEQYF
TRBJ2-3 | TRBV7-8 | CASSPQLATDTQYF
TRBJ2-3 | TRBV6-1 | CASGGFSTDTQYF
TRBJ2-7 | TRBV7-2 | CASSPRKGQGAGYEQYF
TRBJ2-3 | TRBV4-2 | CASSQSTSRGPDTQYF
TRBJ1-1 | TRBV29-1 | CSVVGGKNTEAFF
TRBJ1-1 | TRBV20-1 | CSVKRGNTEAFF
TRBJ2-3 | TRBV6-1 | CASSTPPGGPTDTQYF
TRBJ1-5 | TRBV27 | CASSLGRERQPQHF
TRBJ2-7 | TRBV15 | CATSRDLAAYEQYF
TRBJ2-3 | TRBV20-1 | CSAKQGAGGGAFSDTQYF
TRBJ2-7 | TRBV4-1 | CASSQDFLVTGAHYEQYF
TRBJ2-7 | TRBV7-2 | CASSSPGVPLEQYF
TRBJ1-6 | TRBV12-3/TRBV12-4 | CASSEQEISPLHF
TRBJ1-4 | TRBV12-3/TRBV12-4 | CASSSDGQGDEKLFF
TRBJ2-3 | TRBV19 | CASSGRGATDTQYF
TRBJ2-7 | TRBV5-1 | CASSLKADYEQYF
TRBJ2-1 | TRBV11-2 | CASSFMNEQFF